These T cell receptor beta chains were read from a single sample in a study of cytomegalovirus exposure and HLA in healthy donors. The method was immunoSEQ multiplex PCR; TCRdb's version includes in-frame clones alone and lacks a portion of them. The sample yields 70,000 or so clones, 80% to 90% seen once. Sequences were obtained from PBMCs. The receptors originated from a woman in her thirties in good health and CMV-seropositive. Each CDR3 is given with its conserved first and last residue. Each record gives: J gene, V gene, clone size, D gene, CDR3 DNA, CDR3 protein. D genes are given only for firm matches. The size of a clone is reported for some rows only, either as once, few or many, or as a class for expanded clones.

J gene: TRBJ2-7
V gene: TRBV30
clone size: .
D gene: TRBD2
CDR3 DNA: TGTGCCTGGAGGGTAGCGGGAGTCACCTACGAGCAGTACTTC
CDR3 protein: CAWRVAGVTYEQYF

J gene: TRBJ1-1
V gene: TRBV28
clone size: .
D gene: .
CDR3 DNA: TGTGCCAGCAGTTTACCCATGAACACTGAAGCTTTCTTT
CDR3 protein: CASSLPMNTEAFF

J gene: TRBJ1-2
V gene: TRBV7-7
clone size: few
D gene: TRBD1
CDR3 DNA: TGTGCCAGCAGCTCCGCAGGGGGTAGAGGCTATGGCTACACCTTC
CDR3 protein: CASSSAGGRGYGYTF

J gene: TRBJ1-2
V gene: TRBV5-4
clone size: .
D gene: .
CDR3 DNA: TGTGCCAGCAGCTTGCCGCCAGGCGGGAACCCATATGGCTACACCTTC
CDR3 protein: CASSLPPGGNPYGYTF

J gene: TRBJ1-2
V gene: TRBV18
clone size: .
D gene: .
CDR3 DNA: TGTGCCAGCTCACCAATCGGACAGAACTATGGCTACACCTTC
CDR3 protein: CASSPIGQNYGYTF

J gene: TRBJ1-2
V gene: TRBV4-1
clone size: .
D gene: .
CDR3 DNA: TGCGCCAGCAGCCAAGAAAGGGCGGGTCCGGGCTACACCTTC
CDR3 protein: CASSQERAGPGYTF

J gene: TRBJ1-1
V gene: TRBV28
clone size: .
D gene: .
CDR3 DNA: TGTGCCAGCAGTCCGCAGCAGGGTCTGTTTTCTGAAGCTTTCTTT
CDR3 protein: CASSPQQGLFSEAFF

J gene: TRBJ2-2
V gene: TRBV6-5
clone size: .
D gene: TRBD1
CDR3 DNA: TGTGCCAGCAGTTACGGCGGGACAGGGCTAGCCGGGGAGCTGTTTTTT
CDR3 protein: CASSYGGTGLAGELFF

J gene: TRBJ2-3
V gene: TRBV6-1
clone size: .
D gene: .
CDR3 DNA: TGTGCCAGCAGTGACATAAGCGAAACAGATACGCAGTATTTT
CDR3 protein: CASSDISETDTQYF

J gene: TRBJ2-7
V gene: TRBV29-1
clone size: .
D gene: .
CDR3 DNA: TGCAGCGTTGGGGACGGGAGTAGGTACGAGCAGTACTTC
CDR3 protein: CSVGDGSRYEQYF

J gene: TRBJ2-7
V gene: TRBV28
clone size: .
D gene: .
CDR3 DNA: TGTGCCAGTTGGGCGCGAGGGACCTACGAGCAGTACTTC
CDR3 protein: CASWARGTYEQYF

J gene: TRBJ2-7
V gene: TRBV10-1
clone size: .
D gene: TRBD2
CDR3 DNA: TGCGCCAGCAGTGAGTCGCTACTAGCGGGAGGCCGCGAGCAGTACTTC
CDR3 protein: CASSESLLAGGREQYF

J gene: TRBJ2-2
V gene: TRBV9
clone size: .
D gene: .
CDR3 DNA: TGTGCCAGCAGCGTAGATTCTAGCCCGTTCGCCGGGGAGCTGTTTTTT
CDR3 protein: CASSVDSSPFAGELFF

J gene: TRBJ2-7
V gene: TRBV10-2
clone size: .
D gene: TRBD1
CDR3 DNA: TGCGCCAGCAAGCTTTCGACAGGGAGTTTCTACGAGCAGTACTTC
CDR3 protein: CASKLSTGSFYEQYF

J gene: TRBJ1-3
V gene: TRBV5-6
clone size: .
D gene: .
CDR3 DNA: TGTGCCAGCAGCTTTTTTCAGGGGATTACCTCTGGAAACACCATATATTTT
CDR3 protein: CASSFFQGITSGNTIYF

J gene: TRBJ2-7
V gene: TRBV27
clone size: .
D gene: .
CDR3 DNA: TGTGCCAGCAGTTTATCCTTTTTTGGGCCCGAGCAGTACTTC
CDR3 protein: CASSLSFFGPEQYF

J gene: TRBJ2-1
V gene: TRBV9
clone size: .
D gene: TRBD2
CDR3 DNA: TGTGCCAGCAGCGTAGTTGCTAGCGGGAGTAATGAGCAGTTCTTC
CDR3 protein: CASSVVASGSNEQFF

J gene: TRBJ2-7
V gene: TRBV28
clone size: .
D gene: .
CDR3 DNA: TGTGCCAGCGCGTCAACAGGGTGGCCCCCCTACGAGCAGTACTTC
CDR3 protein: CASASTGWPPYEQYF

J gene: TRBJ2-5
V gene: TRBV19
clone size: .
D gene: TRBD2
CDR3 DNA: TGTGCCAGTAGTATCGCGACTAGCGGGAGGGCCTTGGAGACCCAGTACTTC
CDR3 protein: CASSIATSGRALETQYF

J gene: TRBJ1-5
V gene: TRBV2
clone size: .
D gene: .
CDR3 DNA: TGTGCCAGCAGTGACGATCAGCCCCAGCATTTT
CDR3 protein: CASSDDQPQHF

J gene: TRBJ1-5
V gene: TRBV19
clone size: .
D gene: .
CDR3 DNA: TGTGCCAGTAGCCTCGGGAACAGGGGCAATCAGCCCCAGCATTTT
CDR3 protein: CASSLGNRGNQPQHF

J gene: TRBJ2-2
V gene: TRBV5-1
clone size: .
D gene: TRBD1
CDR3 DNA: TGCGCCAGCAGCTTGGCGAGGGGGCCGAACACCGGGGAGCTGTTTTTT
CDR3 protein: CASSLARGPNTGELFF

J gene: TRBJ2-4
V gene: TRBV27
clone size: .
D gene: .
CDR3 DNA: TGTGCCAGCGCCCTTAGGGGCAAAAACATTCAGTACTTC
CDR3 protein: CASALRGKNIQYF